The rows below give T cell receptor beta chains drawn from one sample of a study of spatial heterogeneity in lung cancer. From the 5' RACE reads, TCRdb called clonotypes with MiXCR, one entry per CDR3 protein. The sample gives approximately 25,000 distinct CDR3 sequences, roughly 10% of which show up once; almost 8% is in the top ten. The sequencing here drew on lung tumor tissue, taken at surgery. These receptors all come from a male donor with early-stage non-small cell lung cancer. CDR3s include the opening cysteine and the closing phenylalanine or tryptophan. Fields, in order: J gene, V gene, D gene, clone size, CDR3 length, CDR3 protein, CDR3 DNA. D genes are given only for firm matches. Some rows have no size entry. The others give once, few or many, or a class for an expanded clone.

J gene: TRBJ2-3; V gene: TRBV12-3/TRBV12-4; D gene: .; clone size: once; CDR3 length: 15; CDR3 protein: CASSLAGGITDTQYF; CDR3 DNA: TGTGCCAGCAGTTTAGCGGGGGGCATCACAGATACGCAGTATTTT
J gene: TRBJ1-6; V gene: TRBV27; D gene: .; clone size: medium-sized; CDR3 length: 18; CDR3 protein: CASSGLRGGSSYNSPLHF; CDR3 DNA: TGTGCCAGCAGCGGCCTTAGAGGCGGAAGCTCCTATAATTCACCCCTCCACTTT
J gene: TRBJ2-4; V gene: TRBV20-1; D gene: TRBD1; clone size: many; CDR3 length: 14; CDR3 protein: CSAIGDRGSNIQYF; CDR3 DNA: TGCAGTGCTATCGGTGACAGGGGTTCGAACATTCAGTACTTC
J gene: TRBJ2-7; V gene: TRBV20-1; D gene: .; clone size: .; CDR3 length: 11; CDR3 protein: CSGQILGEQYF; CDR3 DNA: TGCAGTGGACAGATCCTAGGCGAGCAGTACTTC
J gene: TRBJ2-3; V gene: TRBV5-6; D gene: .; clone size: .; CDR3 length: 15; CDR3 protein: CASSRPGLGVDTQYF; CDR3 DNA: TGTGCCAGCAGCAGGCCAGGGTTGGGAGTAGATACGCAGTATTTT
J gene: TRBJ2-6; V gene: TRBV19; D gene: .; clone size: many; CDR3 length: 15; CDR3 protein: CASRAGRSGANVLTF; CDR3 DNA: TGTGCCAGTAGAGCCGGCCGCTCTGGGGCCAACGTCCTGACTTTC
J gene: TRBJ2-1; V gene: TRBV20-1; D gene: TRBD2; clone size: .; CDR3 length: 15; CDR3 protein: CSANPSGIPSNEQFF; CDR3 DNA: TGCAGTGCTAATCCTAGCGGGATCCCGTCGAATGAGCAGTTCTTC
J gene: TRBJ2-7; V gene: TRBV6-5; D gene: .; clone size: .; CDR3 length: 15; CDR3 protein: CASSPAAASSYEQYF; CDR3 DNA: TGTGCCAGCAGTCCCGCCGCGGCCAGCTCCTACGAGCAGTACTTC
J gene: TRBJ1-5; V gene: TRBV2; D gene: .; clone size: many; CDR3 length: 14; CDR3 protein: CASSERVGNQPQHF; CDR3 DNA: TGTGCCAGCAGTGAAAGGGTGGGAAATCAGCCCCAGCATTTT
J gene: TRBJ2-4; V gene: TRBV6-2/TRBV6-3; D gene: .; clone size: many; CDR3 length: 14; CDR3 protein: CASSYSGAKNIQYF; CDR3 DNA: TGTGCCAGCAGTTACAGCGGAGCCAAAAACATTCAGTACTTC
J gene: TRBJ2-1; V gene: TRBV9; D gene: .; clone size: many; CDR3 length: 15; CDR3 protein: CASSVGPTSANEQFF; CDR3 DNA: TGTGCCAGCAGCGTAGGCCCGACTAGTGCGAATGAGCAGTTCTTC
J gene: TRBJ1-1; V gene: TRBV25-1; D gene: .; clone size: few; CDR3 length: 16; CDR3 protein: CASSEYTGSVSTEAFF; CDR3 DNA: TGTGCCAGCAGTGAATATACGGGGAGTGTTAGCACTGAAGCTTTCTTT
J gene: TRBJ1-3; V gene: TRBV28; D gene: .; clone size: many; CDR3 length: 16; CDR3 protein: CASSLLAVISGNTIYF; CDR3 DNA: TGTGCCAGCAGTTTATTAGCCGTTATCTCTGGAAACACCATATATTTT
J gene: TRBJ1-2; V gene: TRBV29-1; D gene: .; clone size: many; CDR3 length: 12; CDR3 protein: CSVRDLRDGYTF; CDR3 DNA: TGCAGCGTCCGGGACCTCAGGGATGGCTACACCTTC
J gene: TRBJ2-7; V gene: TRBV7-3; D gene: .; clone size: many; CDR3 length: 13; CDR3 protein: CASSSVPNYEQYF; CDR3 DNA: TGTGCCAGCAGCTCAGTGCCCAATTACGAGCAGTACTTC
J gene: TRBJ2-3; V gene: TRBV5-1; D gene: TRBD1; clone size: medium-sized; CDR3 length: 14; CDR3 protein: CASSWDRGVDTQYF; CDR3 DNA: TGCGCCAGCAGCTGGGACAGGGGGGTGGATACGCAGTATTTT
J gene: TRBJ2-3; V gene: TRBV11-3; D gene: TRBD2; clone size: few; CDR3 length: 16; CDR3 protein: CASSPRTSGGLDTQYF; CDR3 DNA: TGTGCCAGCAGCCCCAGGACTAGCGGGGGTTTAGATACGCAGTATTTT
J gene: TRBJ2-3; V gene: TRBV7-8; D gene: TRBD2; clone size: .; CDR3 length: 15; CDR3 protein: CASRYPGLAPDTQYF; CDR3 DNA: TGTGCCAGCCGCTATCCGGGACTAGCTCCAGATACGCAGTATTTT
J gene: TRBJ2-7; V gene: TRBV5-1; D gene: .; clone size: many; CDR3 length: 14; CDR3 protein: CASSFSGRSHEQYF; CDR3 DNA: TGCGCCAGCAGCTTTTCAGGGAGGAGCCACGAGCAGTACTTC
J gene: TRBJ1-1; V gene: TRBV29-1; D gene: .; clone size: medium-sized; CDR3 length: 12; CDR3 protein: CSVTVVGTEAFF; CDR3 DNA: TGCAGCGTAACCGTTGTAGGGACGGAAGCTTTCTTT
J gene: TRBJ2-5; V gene: TRBV5-4; D gene: TRBD2; clone size: .; CDR3 length: 16; CDR3 protein: CASSWSVGSGVETQYF; CDR3 DNA: TGTGCCAGCAGCTGGAGTGTTGGTAGCGGGGTTGAGACCCAGTACTTC
J gene: TRBJ2-5; V gene: TRBV27; D gene: .; clone size: many; CDR3 length: 13; CDR3 protein: CASSFPGGKTQYF; CDR3 DNA: TGTGCCAGCAGTTTCCCCGGCGGGAAGACCCAGTACTTC
J gene: TRBJ2-2; V gene: TRBV29-1; D gene: .; clone size: many; CDR3 length: 14; CDR3 protein: CSVEDRLNTGELFF; CDR3 DNA: TGCAGCGTTGAAGATCGTCTCAACACCGGGGAGCTGTTTTTT
J gene: TRBJ2-7; V gene: TRBV5-1; D gene: .; clone size: .; CDR3 length: 16; CDR3 protein: CASSLDLGRSTYEQYF; CDR3 DNA: TGCGCCAGCAGCTTGGATCTGGGACGCTCCACCTACGAGCAGTACTTC
J gene: TRBJ2-7; V gene: TRBV7-2; D gene: .; clone size: few; CDR3 length: 14; CDR3 protein: CASSFSGPRYEQYF; CDR3 DNA: TGTGCCAGCAGCTTTTCCGGGCCCCGGTACGAGCAGTACTTC
J gene: TRBJ2-7; V gene: TRBV7-6; D gene: .; clone size: many; CDR3 length: 15; CDR3 protein: CASSLGTGSAGEQYF; CDR3 DNA: TGTGCCAGCAGCTTAGGGACCGGGAGTGCTGGTGAGCAGTACTTC
J gene: TRBJ2-5; V gene: TRBV5-4; D gene: TRBD2; clone size: many; CDR3 length: 15; CDR3 protein: CASSLAGGQGETQYF; CDR3 DNA: TGTGCCAGCAGCTTGGCGGGGGGGCAGGGTGAGACCCAGTACTTC
J gene: TRBJ2-7; V gene: TRBV5-1; D gene: .; clone size: many; CDR3 length: 14; CDR3 protein: CASSPPEGVDEQYF; CDR3 DNA: TGCGCCAGCAGCCCCCCCGAGGGGGTTGACGAGCAGTACTTC
J gene: TRBJ2-2; V gene: TRBV7-2; D gene: .; clone size: many; CDR3 length: 16; CDR3 protein: CASSPWGGPDTGELFF; CDR3 DNA: TGTGCCAGCAGCCCTTGGGGGGGCCCGGACACCGGGGAGCTGTTTTTT
J gene: TRBJ1-5; V gene: TRBV4-1; D gene: .; clone size: many; CDR3 length: 15; CDR3 protein: CASREGWDSNQPQHF; CDR3 DNA: TGCGCCAGCAGAGAGGGATGGGATAGCAATCAGCCCCAGCATTTT
J gene: TRBJ1-5; V gene: TRBV20-1; D gene: .; clone size: few; CDR3 length: 15; CDR3 protein: CSAREGKGGNQPQHF; CDR3 DNA: TGCAGTGCTAGAGAGGGAAAAGGGGGTAATCAGCCCCAGCATTTT
J gene: TRBJ2-1; V gene: TRBV2; D gene: .; clone size: many; CDR3 length: 14; CDR3 protein: CASSPGGRPSEQFF; CDR3 DNA: TGTGCCAGCAGTCCTGGGGGCAGGCCTAGTGAGCAGTTCTTC
J gene: TRBJ1-6; V gene: TRBV7-9; D gene: .; clone size: many; CDR3 length: 16; CDR3 protein: CASSLGAGFYNSPLHF; CDR3 DNA: TGTGCCAGCAGCTTAGGGGCAGGGTTTTATAATTCACCCCTCCACTTT
J gene: TRBJ2-2; V gene: TRBV5-6; D gene: .; clone size: many; CDR3 length: 15; CDR3 protein: CASTPGLTNTGELFF; CDR3 DNA: TGTGCCAGCACCCCGGGTCTGACGAACACCGGGGAGCTGTTTTTT
J gene: TRBJ2-1; V gene: TRBV28; D gene: TRBD1; clone size: many; CDR3 length: 14; CDR3 protein: CASRLDRVNNEQFF; CDR3 DNA: TGTGCCAGCAGGCTCGACAGGGTAAACAATGAGCAGTTCTTC
J gene: TRBJ2-7; V gene: TRBV6-6; D gene: TRBD1; clone size: .; CDR3 length: 15; CDR3 protein: CASSYLTGVSYEQYF; CDR3 DNA: TGTGCCAGCAGTTACCTGACAGGGGTCTCCTACGAGCAGTACTTC
J gene: TRBJ1-1; V gene: TRBV6-1; D gene: .; clone size: few; CDR3 length: 12; CDR3 protein: CASSEEVREAFF; CDR3 DNA: TGTGCCAGCAGTGAAGAGGTCAGGGAAGCTTTCTTT
J gene: TRBJ2-7; V gene: TRBV7-2; D gene: .; clone size: many; CDR3 length: 12; CDR3 protein: CASSLRGWRKTF; CDR3 DNA: TGTGCCAGCAGCTTAAGAGGTTGGCGTAAGACCTTC
J gene: TRBJ1-5; V gene: TRBV7-2; D gene: TRBD1; clone size: medium-sized; CDR3 length: 16; CDR3 protein: CASSFLSGGLYQPQHF; CDR3 DNA: TGTGCCAGCAGCTTTCTGTCAGGGGGACTTTATCAGCCCCAGCATTTT
J gene: TRBJ1-2; V gene: TRBV28; D gene: .; clone size: many; CDR3 length: 10; CDR3 protein: CASSRTGYTF; CDR3 DNA: TGTGCCAGCAGTCGGACAGGCTACACCTTC
J gene: TRBJ1-2; V gene: TRBV7-6; D gene: .; clone size: many; CDR3 length: 14; CDR3 protein: CASSPGGGARGYTF; CDR3 DNA: TGTGCCAGCAGCCCGGGCGGTGGGGCGCGTGGCTACACCTTC
J gene: TRBJ1-2; V gene: TRBV4-2; D gene: .; clone size: many; CDR3 length: 16; CDR3 protein: CASSPQGRRDNYGYTF; CDR3 DNA: TGTGCCAGCAGCCCTCAGGGTCGCAGGGATAACTATGGCTACACCTTC
J gene: TRBJ1-4; V gene: TRBV9; D gene: .; clone size: many; CDR3 length: 14; CDR3 protein: CASSSSGRNEKLFF; CDR3 DNA: TGTGCCAGCAGCTCCTCGGGCAGAAATGAAAAACTGTTTTTT